This TCR beta chain comes out of a study of CD8+CD57+ T cells in acquired aplastic anemia. About the study: An average of roughly 3 ug of DNA was obtained from sorted CD4+ and CD8+ cells. Around 11 million reads, on average, were obtained for CD4+ cells from healthy donors. The study, taken as a whole, reports: Levels of CD8+ Simpson's diversity were not significantly distinct in patients versus controls. In common between the patients and the controls were twenty-nine CD8+ CDR3 sequences.

As to this clonotype: Its antigen remains unidentified. It is likely a read error, because the conserved phenylalanine at the end of the CDR3 is missing.

Profiling that covered TCR beta VDJ and CDR3 relied on genomic DNA as its template. TCRdb redid the calling of the reads with MiXCR, one entry per CDR3 protein. The repertoire consists of some 190,000 distinct CDR3 sequences, with about 53% occurring once and the leading ten covering more than 15%. Germline CDR1 is SGHTA and CDR2 is FQGNSA. The CDR3 totals 14 residues. The sequence derives from a human donor in good health, serving as a control. The sequencing input was sorted CD4+, CD8+, or CD8+CD57+ T cells (not recorded which) from PBMCs. The chain links TRBV7-2 to TRBJ2-3; a weak D match, TRBD2 (5 bases). The CDR3 loop is CASGLAHVTDTQYL. The CDR3 region has the DNA TGTGCCAGCGGCTTAGCGCACGTAACAGATACGCAGTATCTT.